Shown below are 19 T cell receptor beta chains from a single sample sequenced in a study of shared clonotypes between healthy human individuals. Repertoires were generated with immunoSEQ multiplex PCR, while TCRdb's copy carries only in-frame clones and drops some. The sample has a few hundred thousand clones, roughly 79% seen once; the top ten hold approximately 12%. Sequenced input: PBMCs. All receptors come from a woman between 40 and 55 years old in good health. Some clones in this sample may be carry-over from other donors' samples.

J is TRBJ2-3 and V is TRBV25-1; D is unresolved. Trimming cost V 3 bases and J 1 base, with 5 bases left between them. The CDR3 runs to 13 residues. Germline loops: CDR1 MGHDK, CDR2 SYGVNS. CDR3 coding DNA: TGTGCCAGCAGTGACGCCCGCACAGATACGCAGTATTTT. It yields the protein CASSDARTDTQYF.

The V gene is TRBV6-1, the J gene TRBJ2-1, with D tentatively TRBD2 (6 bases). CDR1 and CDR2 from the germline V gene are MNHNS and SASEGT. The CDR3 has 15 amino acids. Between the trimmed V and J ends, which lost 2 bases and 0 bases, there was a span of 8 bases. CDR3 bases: TGTGCCAGCAGTGAACCTAGCGTCTCCTACAATGAGCAGTTCTTC. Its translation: CASSEPSVSYNEQFF.

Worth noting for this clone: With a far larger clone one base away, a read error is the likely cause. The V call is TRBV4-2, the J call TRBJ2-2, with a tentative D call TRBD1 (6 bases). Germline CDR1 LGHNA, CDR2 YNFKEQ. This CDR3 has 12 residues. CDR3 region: CASGQGTGELFF. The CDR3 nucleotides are TGTGCCAGCGGCCAGGGGACCGGGGAGCTGTTTTTT.

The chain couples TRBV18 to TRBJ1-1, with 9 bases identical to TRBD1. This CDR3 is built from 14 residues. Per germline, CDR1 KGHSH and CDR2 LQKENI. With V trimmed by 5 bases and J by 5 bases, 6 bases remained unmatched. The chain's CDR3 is CASSGGQGRTEAFF. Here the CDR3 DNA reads TGTGCCAGCTCAGGTGGACAGGGGAGGACTGAAGCTTTCTTT.

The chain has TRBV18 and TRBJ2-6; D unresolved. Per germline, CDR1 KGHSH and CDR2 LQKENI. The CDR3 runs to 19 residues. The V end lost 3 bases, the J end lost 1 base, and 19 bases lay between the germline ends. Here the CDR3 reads CASSPMTPLGRSGANVLTF. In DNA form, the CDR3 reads TGTGCCAGCTCACCGATGACCCCACTCGGACGTTCTGGGGCCAACGTCCTGACTTTC.

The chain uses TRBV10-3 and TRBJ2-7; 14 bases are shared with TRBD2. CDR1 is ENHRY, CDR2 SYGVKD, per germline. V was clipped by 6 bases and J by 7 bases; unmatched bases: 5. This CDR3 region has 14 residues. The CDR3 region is CAIRLGLAGDEQYF. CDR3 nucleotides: TGTGCCATCAGACTGGGACTAGCGGGAGATGAGCAGTACTTC.

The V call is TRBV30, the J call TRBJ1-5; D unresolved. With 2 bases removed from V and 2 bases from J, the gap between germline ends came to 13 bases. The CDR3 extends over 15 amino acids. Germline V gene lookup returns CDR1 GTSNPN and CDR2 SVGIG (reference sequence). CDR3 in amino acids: CAWSSGGIGNQPQHF. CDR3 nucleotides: TGTGCCTGGAGTTCTGGAGGGATCGGCAATCAGCCCCAGCATTTT.

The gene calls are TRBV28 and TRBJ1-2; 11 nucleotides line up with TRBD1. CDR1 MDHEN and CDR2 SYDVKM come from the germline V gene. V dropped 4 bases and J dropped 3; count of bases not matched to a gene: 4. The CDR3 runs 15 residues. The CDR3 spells CASSSGQGAYYGYTF. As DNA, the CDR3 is TGTGCCAGCAGTTCCGGACAGGGGGCTTACTATGGCTACACCTTC.

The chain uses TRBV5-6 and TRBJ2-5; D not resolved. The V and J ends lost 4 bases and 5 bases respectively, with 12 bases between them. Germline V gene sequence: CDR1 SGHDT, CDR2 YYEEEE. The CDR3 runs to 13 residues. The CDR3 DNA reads TGTGCCAGCAGCCGAGCCCTGGCGGAGACCCAGTACTTC. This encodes CASSRALAETQYF.

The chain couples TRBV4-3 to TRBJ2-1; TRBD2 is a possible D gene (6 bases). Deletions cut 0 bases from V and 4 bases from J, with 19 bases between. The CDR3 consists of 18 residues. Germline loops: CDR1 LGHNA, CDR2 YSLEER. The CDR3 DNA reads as TGCGCCAGCAGCCAAGATTTACCAGGAGGGCCGAGGTACAATGAGCAGTTCTTC. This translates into CASSQDLPGGPRYNEQFF.

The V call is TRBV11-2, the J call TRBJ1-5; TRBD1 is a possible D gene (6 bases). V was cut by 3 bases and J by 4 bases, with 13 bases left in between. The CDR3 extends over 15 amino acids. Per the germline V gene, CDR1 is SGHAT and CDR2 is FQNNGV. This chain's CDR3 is CASSLGTRENQPQHF. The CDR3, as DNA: TGTGCCAGCAGCTTGGGGACAAGGGAAAATCAGCCCCAGCATTTT.

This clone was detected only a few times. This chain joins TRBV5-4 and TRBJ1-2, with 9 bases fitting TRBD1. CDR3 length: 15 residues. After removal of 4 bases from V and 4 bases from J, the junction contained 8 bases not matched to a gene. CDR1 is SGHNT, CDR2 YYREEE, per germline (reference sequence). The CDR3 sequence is CASSTGTGSLYGYTF. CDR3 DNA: TGTGCCAGCAGCACCGGGACAGGGTCCCTCTATGGCTACACCTTC.

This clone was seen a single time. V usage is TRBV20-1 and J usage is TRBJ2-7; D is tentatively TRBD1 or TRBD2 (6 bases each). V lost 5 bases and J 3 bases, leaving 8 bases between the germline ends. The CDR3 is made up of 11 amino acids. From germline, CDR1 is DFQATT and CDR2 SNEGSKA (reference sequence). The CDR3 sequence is CSAGGRYEQYF. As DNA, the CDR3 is TGCAGTGCTGGGGGGCGCTACGAGCAGTACTTC.

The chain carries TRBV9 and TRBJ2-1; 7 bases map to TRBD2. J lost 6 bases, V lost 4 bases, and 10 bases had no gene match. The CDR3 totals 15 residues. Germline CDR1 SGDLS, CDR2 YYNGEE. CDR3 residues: CASSPPGGRSNEQFF. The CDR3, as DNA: TGTGCCAGCAGCCCTCCGGGCGGGAGAAGCAATGAGCAGTTCTTC. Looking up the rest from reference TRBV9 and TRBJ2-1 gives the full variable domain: DSGVTQTPKHLITATGQRVTLRCSPRSGDLSVYWYQQSLDQGLQFLIQYYNGEERAKGNILERFSAQQFPDLHSELNLSSLELGDSALYFCASSPPGGRSNEQFFGPGTRLTVL.

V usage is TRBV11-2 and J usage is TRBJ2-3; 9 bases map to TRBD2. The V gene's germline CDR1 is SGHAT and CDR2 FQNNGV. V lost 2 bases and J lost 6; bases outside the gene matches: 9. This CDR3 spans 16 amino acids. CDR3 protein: CASSLFAGGPRDTQYF. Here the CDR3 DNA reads TGTGCCAGCAGCTTATTTGCGGGAGGGCCGCGGGATACGCAGTATTTT.

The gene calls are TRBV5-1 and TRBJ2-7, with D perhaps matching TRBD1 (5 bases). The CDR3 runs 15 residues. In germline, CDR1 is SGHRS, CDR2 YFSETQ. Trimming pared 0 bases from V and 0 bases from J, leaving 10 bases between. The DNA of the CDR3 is TGCGCCAGCAGCTTGGCCGTGGACACCTCCTACGAGCAGTACTTC. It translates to CASSLAVDTSYEQYF.

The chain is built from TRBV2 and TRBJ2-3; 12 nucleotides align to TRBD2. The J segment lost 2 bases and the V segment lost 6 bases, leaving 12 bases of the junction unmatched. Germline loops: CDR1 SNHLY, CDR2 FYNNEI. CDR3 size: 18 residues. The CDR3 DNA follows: TGTGCCAGCAGCCCAATCCGGACTAGCGGGACCCACACAGATACGCAGTATTTT. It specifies CASSPIRTSGTHTDTQYF.

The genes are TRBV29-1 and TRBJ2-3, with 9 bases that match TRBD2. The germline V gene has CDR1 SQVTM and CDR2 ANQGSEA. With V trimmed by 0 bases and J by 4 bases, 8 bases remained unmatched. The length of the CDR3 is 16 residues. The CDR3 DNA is TGCAGCGTTGAAGATCGTCCTAGCGGGATTCCAGATACGCAGTATTTT. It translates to CSVEDRPSGIPDTQYF.

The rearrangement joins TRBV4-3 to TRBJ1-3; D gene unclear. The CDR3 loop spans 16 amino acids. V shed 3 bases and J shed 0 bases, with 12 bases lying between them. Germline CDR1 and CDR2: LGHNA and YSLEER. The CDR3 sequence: CASSQAHFSSGNTIYF. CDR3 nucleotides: TGCGCCAGCAGCCAGGCCCACTTTTCCTCTGGAAACACCATATATTTT.